This T cell receptor (beta chain) was found in a study of cytomegalovirus exposure and HLA in healthy donors. As for this clone: Its antigen is as yet unknown.

Study results and limitations: There were some public TCRs occurring in many donors, but most TCR sequences were rare. Earlier results showed most TCR beta V segments being productive about 87% or about 30% of the time. A later analysis showed TCR association rates differing by HLA locus, peaking at DRB1 and lowest at HLA-C.

Trimming pared 6 bases from V and 4 bases from J, leaving 13 bases between. Germline-derived CDR1 and CDR2 are MGHRA and YSYEKL. This CDR3 has 14 amino acids. Use of 60 Vbeta and 13 Jbeta primers characterized the PCR. Clones were read by immunoSEQ multiplex PCR, and TCRdb kept only the in-frame ones, dropping some. The sample records some 150,000 clones, 70% to 80% being singletons. When sampled, the donors appeared nominally healthy, though they likely had unrecorded immune exposures. Sequencing was carried out using PBMCs. The receptor's source is a man younger than 35 in good health and CMV-seronegative. The V gene is TRBV4-1, the J gene TRBJ2-1, with TRBD2 as a possible D gene (6 bases). The CDR3 region has the DNA TGCGCCAGCAGTCTGGGCGGGGAGTACAATGAGCAGTTCTTC. The encoded protein is CASSLGGEYNEQFF.